These 16 T cell receptor beta chains were sequenced from one sample in a study of spatial heterogeneity in lung cancer. TCRdb reprocessed the 5' RACE reads with MiXCR, giving one entry per CDR3 protein. The sample contains 950 to 1,300 distinct CDR3 sequences, more than 30% of which appear only once. Noted time point: sample taken at primary tumor resection. Source: normal lung tissue next to the tumor, taken at surgery. Receptors were obtained from a male donor with early-stage non-small cell lung cancer.

This chain joins TRBV5-5 and TRBJ1-3; 9 bases line up with TRBD1. Germline V gene data show CDR1 as SGHKS and CDR2 as YYEKEE (reference sequence). With V trimmed by 3 bases and J by 8 bases, 6 bases remained unmatched. The CDR3 contains 14 residues. The CDR3 reads CASSWWTGADTIYF. As DNA, the CDR3 is TGTGCCAGCAGCTGGTGGACAGGGGCAGACACCATATATTTT. The complete variable domain, with remaining parts taken from reference TRBV5-5 and TRBJ1-3, reads DAGVTQSPTHLIKTRGQQVTLRCSPISGHKSVSWYQQVLGQGPQFIFQYYEKEERGRGNFPDRFSARQFPNYSSELNVNALLLGDSALYLCASSWWTGADTIYFGEGSWLTVV.

In nucleotides, the CDR3 is TGCGCCTCTTCATGCGGCGATCGTGAGACCCAGTACTTC. Translation: CASSCGDRETQYF. The chain recombines TRBV23-1 with TRBJ2-5; D remains unclear. TRBV23-1 is placed among ORFs of uncertain function. The germline V and J ends were trimmed by 11 bases and 5 bases, with 18 bases remaining between them. The length of the CDR3 is 13 residues.

This clonotype is large within its sample. This chain uses TRBV12-3 or TRBV12-4 with TRBJ1-1, with no clear D. V was clipped by 5 bases and J by 0 bases, with 10 bases between them. This CDR3 spans 14 amino acids. The CDR3: CASSATTVNTEAFF. The CDR3 DNA sequence: TGTGCCAGCAGTGCAACGACGGTGAACACTGAAGCTTTCTTT.

This clonotype showed up just a few times. The chain joins TRBV10-3 to TRBJ1-5; 7 nucleotides align to TRBD1. CDR3 length: 15 amino acids. Germline CDR1 ENHRY, CDR2 SYGVKD. With 2 bases clipped from V and 2 bases from J, the junction kept 3 bases outside the gene matches. The CDR3 bases are TGTGCCATCAGTGAGGCCAGGGGGGGCAATCAGCCCCAGCATTTT. Its protein product is CAISEARGGNQPQHF.

This clonotype is classed as large. V is TRBV10-3 and J is TRBJ1-6; possible D gene TRBD1, 5 bases. The CDR3 totals 15 residues. Trimming shortened V by 0 bases and J by 7 bases, and 10 bases separated the two germline ends. Germline CDR1 reads ENHRY; CDR2 reads SYGVKD. CDR3: CAISESAGQNSPLHF. In nucleotides, the CDR3 is TGTGCCATCAGTGAGTCGGCAGGGCAGAATTCACCCCTCCACTTT.

This clonotype rates as medium-sized. The chain recombines TRBV29-1 with TRBJ2-7, with D perhaps TRBD2 (5 bases). The germline CDR1 and CDR2 sequences are SQVTM and ANQGSEA. The V end was cut by 5 bases, the J end by 2 bases, with 10 bases between. This CDR3 comprises 12 residues. For the CDR3, the DNA is TGCAGCGTTCAGAGGGATACCTACGAGCAGTACTTC. This encodes CSVQRDTYEQYF.

The V gene is TRBV24-1, the J gene TRBJ2-3; D might be TRBD2 (6 bases). From germline, CDR1 is KGHDR and CDR2 SFDVKD. Trimming took off 5 bases at V and 2 bases at J, with 16 bases between the two ends. The CDR3 sequence is 16 residues long. This CDR3 is CATSVRDSLFTDTQYF. CDR3 DNA: TGTGCCACCAGTGTTCGGGACTCACTCTTCACAGATACGCAGTATTTT.

This clonotype was seen only a few times. V usage is TRBV21-1 and J usage is TRBJ1-5. TRBV21-1 is a pseudogene locus. The CDR3 consists of 15 residues. In DNA, the CDR3 is TGTGCCAGCAGCCCAAGGGATCTTAGCAATCAGCCCCAGCATTTT. It encodes CASSPRDLSNQPQHF.

V usage is TRBV20-1 and J usage is TRBJ2-1; tentatively, D is TRBD1 or TRBD2 (5 bases each). This CDR3 contains 14 residues. Germline CDR1 is DFQATT and CDR2 is SNEGSKA (reference sequence). Trimming stripped 4 bases from V and 3 bases from J, with 13 bases between. CDR3 DNA sequence: TGCAGTGCTAATCGGTGGGACGGCTACAATGAGCAGTTCTTC. As protein: CSANRWDGYNEQFF.

Relative to its sample, this clonotype is large (0.1 to 1%). The chain is built from TRBV4-1 and TRBJ1-6, with TRBD1 matching over 8 bases. From germline, CDR1 is MGHRA and CDR2 YSYEKL. CDR3 length equals 16 residues. The ends lost 2 bases at V and 10 bases at J; junction bases unmatched: 10. The CDR3 region has the DNA TGCGCCAGCAGCCAACTGATCGGACAGGGCAAATCACCCCTCCACTTT. The encoded protein is CASSQLIGQGKSPLHF.

The V and J genes are TRBV28 and TRBJ1-4, with TRBD1 as a possible D gene (5 bases). With 2 bases removed from V and 5 bases from J, the gap between germline ends came to 9 bases. CDR1 is MDHEN and CDR2 is SYDVKM in the germline V gene. The CDR3 is 14 amino acids. The DNA of the CDR3 is TGTGCCAGCAGTTTAGAGGGGATCAATGAAAAACTGTTTTTT. Residues: CASSLEGINEKLFF.

CDR3 loop: CASSPRTSGGAGNEQFF. DNA of the CDR3: TGTGCCAGCAGTCCCCGGACTAGCGGGGGGGCCGGGAATGAGCAGTTCTTC. The chain couples TRBV12-3 or TRBV12-4 to TRBJ2-1; TRBD2 matches 15 bases. V trimming: 5 bases; J trimming: 7 bases; junction bases outside the gene matches: 9. The CDR3 runs 17 residues.

This clonotype was detected only a few times. The chain couples TRBV4-1 to TRBJ1-3; D not certain. Trimming pared 2 bases from V and 2 bases from J, leaving 16 bases between. This CDR3 contains 17 residues. The V gene's germline CDR1 is MGHRA and CDR2 YSYEKL. CDR3 protein: CASSQTTEGVAGNTIYF. The CDR3 bases are TGCGCCAGCAGCCAAACAACCGAAGGAGTCGCTGGAAACACCATATATTTT.

This rearrangement joins TRBV7-6 to TRBJ1-3, with D uncertain. V was cut by 3 bases and J by 0 bases, with 12 bases left in between. CDR1 is SGHVS and CDR2 is FNYEAQ in the germline V gene. This CDR3 is 16 amino acids long. CDR3 nucleotides: TGTGCCAGCAGCTTTGGGGATAGTCTCTCTGGAAACACCATATATTTT. Translated: CASSFGDSLSGNTIYF.

This clonotype was observed a handful of times. The chain combines TRBV4-3 with TRBJ2-7; D call uncertain. Germline V CDR1 and CDR2: LGHNA, YSLEER. Trimming shortened V by 4 bases and J by 0 bases, and 7 bases separated the two germline ends. The CDR3 consists of 13 residues. The CDR3 DNA is TGCGCCAGCAGCCCCGGAATCTCCTACGAGCAGTACTTC. Protein: CASSPGISYEQYF.

The rearrangement joins TRBV7-2 to TRBJ1-1; perhaps TRBD1 as D (6 bases). Trimming removed 6 bases at V and 2 bases at J, with 7 bases between. Germline loops: CDR1 SGHTA, CDR2 FQGNSA. CDR3 length: 12 residues. CDR3: CASRDSNTEAFF. CDR3 nucleotides: TGTGCCAGCAGGGACAGTAACACTGAAGCTTTCTTT.